The rows below give T cell receptor beta chains drawn from one sample of a study of cytomegalovirus exposure and HLA in healthy donors. Sequencing used immunoSEQ multiplex PCR; TCRdb keeps in-frame clones, though not all of them. The table includes about 130,000 clones, about 76% detected once. The sample was PBMCs. Receptors were obtained from a woman aged 60 to 75 in good health and CMV-seropositive. CDR3s include the opening cysteine and the closing phenylalanine or tryptophan. The order of the fields is V gene, clone size, D gene, J gene, CDR3 protein, CDR3 DNA. The D gene is left open where the match is weak. Where a row states a size, it is once, few, many or the class of an expanded clone; other rows omit it.

>TRBV5-4|NA|TRBD2|TRBJ2-7
CASSRTSGRGSGYEQYF
TGTGCCAGCAGCCGAACTAGCGGGAGGGGTTCTGGGTACGAGCAGTACTTC
>TRBV7-3|once|TRBD2|TRBJ2-6
CASSYTSGRISGANVLTF
TGTGCCAGCAGCTACACTAGCGGGAGAATCTCTGGGGCCAACGTCCTGACTTTC
>TRBV7-2|once|TRBD1|TRBJ1-2
CASSLGRTGRGRGYTF
TGTGCCAGCAGCTTAGGAAGGACAGGGAGGGGTAGAGGCTACACCTTC
>TRBV4-2|NA|TRBD1|TRBJ2-2
CASSQEPDRVSGELFF
TGTGCCAGCAGCCAAGAACCCGACAGGGTGTCCGGGGAGCTGTTTTTT
>TRBV6-5|NA|NA|TRBJ1-6
CASSYGSNSPLHF
TGTGCCAGCAGTTACGGTAGTAATTCACCCCTCCACTTT
>TRBV19|NA|TRBD1|TRBJ1-4
CASSPGQVFNEKLFF
TGTGCCAGTAGTCCGGGACAGGTATTTAATGAAAAACTGTTTTTT
>TRBV19|NA|TRBD1|TRBJ1-4
CASSPEGAQGEKLFF
TGTGCCAGTAGTCCCGAGGGGGCGCAGGGTGAAAAACTGTTTTTT
>TRBV4-3|NA|NA|TRBJ2-1
CASSQQNPPRDEQFF
TGCGCCAGCAGCCAACAAAATCCCCCCCGGGATGAGCAGTTCTTC
>TRBV18|NA|TRBD1|TRBJ2-4
CASSFRATGVLDKNIQYF
TGTGCCAGCTCCTTTAGGGCGACAGGGGTGTTGGACAAAAACATTCAGTACTTC
>TRBV5-1|once|NA|TRBJ1-4
CASSLADTTNEKLFF
TGCGCCAGCAGCTTGGCAGATACAACTAATGAAAAACTGTTTTTT
>TRBV18|NA|NA|TRBJ1-3
CASSPRMVNREPGNTIYF
TGTGCCAGCTCACCCCGGATGGTGAACAGGGAGCCTGGAAACACCATATATTTT
>TRBV2|NA|NA|TRBJ1-1
CASSRGGRAEAFF
TGTGCCAGCTCTCGGGGGGGACGAGCTGAAGCTTTCTTT
>TRBV5-1|NA|TRBD2|TRBJ2-7
CASSLLAGESEQYF
TGCGCCAGCAGCTTGTTAGCGGGGGAGAGCGAGCAGTACTTC
>TRBV19|NA|TRBD1|TRBJ2-1
CASSIFASGGVNEQFF
TGTGCCAGTAGTATTTTTGCGTCAGGGGGCGTTAATGAGCAGTTCTTC
>TRBV7-2|NA|TRBD1|TRBJ1-1
CASSFVPTGGTEAFF
TGTGCCAGCAGCTTTGTTCCGACAGGGGGCACTGAAGCTTTCTTT
>TRBV19|NA|NA|TRBJ1-1
CASSINREGEAFF
TGTGCCAGTAGTATTAACAGGGAAGGAGAAGCTTTCTTT
>TRBV28|NA|TRBD1|TRBJ2-1
CASRGDRSSYNEQFF
TGTGCCAGCAGGGGGGACAGGAGCTCCTACAATGAGCAGTTCTTC
>TRBV29-1|NA|NA|TRBJ1-1
CSVIQNTEAFF
TGCAGCGTTATACAGAACACTGAAGCTTTCTTT
>TRBV7-7|few|NA|TRBJ2-5
CASTLKDKSCSSETQYF
TGTGCCAGCACCCTAAAAGACAAATCTTGCTCAAGTGAGACCCAGTACTTC
>TRBV2|NA|NA|TRBJ1-1
CASSEETANTEAFF
TGTGCCAGCAGTGAAGAGACAGCGAACACTGAAGCTTTCTTT
>TRBV7-6|few|TRBD1|TRBJ1-1
CASSLAYRGRNTEAFF
TGTGCCAGCAGCTTAGCTTACAGGGGACGGAACACTGAAGCTTTCTTT
>TRBV7-3|NA|TRBD2|TRBJ2-2
CASSLATSGRGGELFF
TGTGCCAGCAGCTTAGCAACTAGCGGGAGAGGCGGGGAGCTGTTTTTT
>TRBV15|NA|TRBD1|TRBJ1-4
CATSRRGQGAINEKLFF
TGTGCCACCAGCAGACGGGGACAGGGGGCAATTAATGAAAAACTGTTTTTT
>TRBV11-2|few|TRBD2|TRBJ2-7
CASSPIGLAAYEQYF
TGTGCCAGCAGCCCCATCGGACTAGCAGCTTACGAGCAGTACTTC
>TRBV14|NA|TRBD2|TRBJ2-3
CASSQDGNLAGDTDTQYF
TGTGCCAGCAGCCAAGATGGTAATCTAGCGGGGGACACAGATACGCAGTATTTT
>TRBV27|NA|NA|TRBJ2-7
CASSLFQGSYEQYF
TGTGCCAGCAGTTTATTCCAGGGCTCCTACGAGCAGTACTTC
>TRBV12-5|NA|NA|TRBJ1-1
CASGLELGGTEAFF
TGTGCTAGTGGTTTGGAACTCGGGGGCACTGAAGCTTTCTTT
>TRBV5-4|NA|TRBD2|TRBJ2-1
CASSLTSGGHNEQFF
TGTGCCAGCAGCTTGACTAGCGGGGGGCATAATGAGCAGTTCTTC
>TRBV30|NA|NA|TRBJ1-2
CAWSSGNYGYTF
TGTGCCTGGAGTTCGGGGAACTATGGCTACACCTTC
>TRBV30|NA|NA|TRBJ1-2
CAWSARQLANYGYTF
TGTGCCTGGAGTGCACGACAGCTTGCTAACTATGGCTACACCTTC
>TRBV29-1|NA|TRBD1|TRBJ2-1
CSVAGTGAGEQFF
TGCAGCGTAGCCGGGACAGGGGCTGGTGAGCAGTTCTTC
>TRBV5-8|NA|NA|TRBJ2-7
CASSLGPFRGQYF
TGTGCCAGCAGCTTGGGGCCTTTCCGGGGGCAGTACTTC
>TRBV5-1|NA|TRBD1|TRBJ2-7
CASSQGQAYEQYF
TGCGCCAGCAGCCAAGGACAGGCCTACGAGCAGTACTTC
>TRBV5-1|NA|NA|TRBJ1-2
CASSLRGRDFGYGYTF
TGCGCCAGCAGCTTACGGGGACGGGACTTCGGCTATGGCTACACCTTC
>TRBV28|NA|TRBD1|TRBJ1-2
CASSLFDRAGYTF
TGTGCCAGCAGTTTATTTGACAGGGCGGGCTACACCTTC
>TRBV5-1|NA|NA|TRBJ2-7
CASRGVKIYEQYF
TGCGCCAGCAGAGGGGTTAAGATTTACGAGCAGTACTTC
>TRBV5-1|NA|TRBD2|TRBJ2-1
CASSYRLAGYYNEQFF
TGCGCCAGCAGCTATAGACTAGCGGGGTACTACAATGAGCAGTTCTTC
>TRBV27|NA|NA|TRBJ2-3
CASSFSVLDTQYF
TGTGCCAGCAGTTTCTCGGTATTAGATACGCAGTATTTT
>TRBV5-8|NA|NA|TRBJ2-3
CASSLVPTSTDTQYF
TGTGCCAGCAGCTTGGTACCAACTAGCACAGATACGCAGTATTTT
>TRBV19|NA|TRBD1|TRBJ1-1
CASSTPGEQGASAFF
TGTGCCAGTAGTACTCCCGGGGAGCAGGGGGCTTCAGCTTTCTTT
>TRBV30|NA|TRBD1|TRBJ2-5
CAWSVGGQGPQYF
TGTGCCTGGAGTGTAGGGGGACAGGGGCCCCAGTACTTC
>TRBV7-9|NA|TRBD1|TRBJ1-2
CASSLGTGGPTNYGYTF
TGTGCCAGCAGCTTAGGGACAGGGGGCCCAACTAACTATGGCTACACCTTC
>TRBV15|NA|NA|TRBJ2-5
CATSRDRSIQGETQYF
TGTGCCACCAGCAGAGATAGGTCTATCCAGGGGGAGACCCAGTACTTC
>TRBV5-1|once|TRBD1|TRBJ1-1
CASSLTDRGFGDTEAFF
TGCGCCAGCAGCTTGACGGACAGGGGGTTTGGTGACACTGAAGCTTTCTTT
>TRBV7-2|NA|NA|TRBJ1-1
CASSLDRNTEAFF
TGTGCCAGCAGCTTAGACAGGAACACTGAAGCTTTCTTT
>TRBV4-3|NA|NA|TRBJ1-3
CASSQDRSGAGNTIYF
TGCGCCAGCAGCCAAGATAGGTCAGGGGCTGGAAACACCATATATTTT
>TRBV7-2|NA|TRBD2|TRBJ2-1
CASSFPSGLAGGGYNEQFF
TGTGCCAGCAGCTTCCCCTCGGGACTAGCGGGAGGAGGGTACAATGAGCAGTTCTTC
>TRBV15|NA|TRBD1|TRBJ2-7
CATSRPDRGFYEQYF
TGTGCCACCAGCAGACCTGACAGGGGGTTCTACGAGCAGTACTTC
>TRBV18|NA|NA|TRBJ2-7
CASSPPAQGGHEQYF
TGTGCCAGCTCACCACCCGCGCAGGGGGGACACGAGCAGTACTTC
>TRBV9|NA|TRBD1|TRBJ1-2
CASSRGGGYGYTF
TGTGCCAGCAGCCGAGGGGGCGGCTATGGCTACACCTTC
>TRBV11-1|NA|NA|TRBJ2-2
CASSRTDTGELFF
TGTGCCAGCAGTAGGACAGACACCGGGGAGCTGTTTTTT
>TRBV9|NA|TRBD1|TRBJ1-2
CASSVEEGAMGGYTF
TGTGCCAGCAGCGTAGAGGAGGGGGCTATGGGTGGCTACACCTTC